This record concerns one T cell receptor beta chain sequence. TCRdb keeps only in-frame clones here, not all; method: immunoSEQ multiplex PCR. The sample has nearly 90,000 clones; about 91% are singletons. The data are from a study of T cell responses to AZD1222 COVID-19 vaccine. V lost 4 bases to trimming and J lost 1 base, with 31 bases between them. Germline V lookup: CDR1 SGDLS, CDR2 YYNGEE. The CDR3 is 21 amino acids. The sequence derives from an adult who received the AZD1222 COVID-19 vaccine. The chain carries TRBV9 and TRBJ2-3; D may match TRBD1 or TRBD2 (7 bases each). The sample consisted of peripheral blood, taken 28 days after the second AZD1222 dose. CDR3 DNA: TGTGCCAGCAGCCCCCCCGGGGGCCTCGTCTCCCCAGGGGGGGGCACAGATACGCAGTATTTT. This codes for CASSPPGGLVSPGGGTDTQYF.